This T cell receptor beta chain derives from a study of blood T cell repertoires in COVID-19. The authors' processing: The assay estimated nucleated cells by amplifying reference gene primers. Data came from immunoSEQ multiplex PCR; TCRdb stores just in-frame clones and leaves some out. Clone size and V and J calls were adopted from that table, with D and trimming inferred from the DNA. In the table there are a few hundred thousand clones, over 80% of which are singletons. V shed 0 bases and J shed 0 bases, with 9 bases lying between them. Germline CDR1 KGHSH, CDR2 LQKENI. This CDR3 comprises 16 residues. Followed longitudinally, the Seattle patients had been enrolled during active infection.

Sequencing input: peripheral blood. This chain uses TRBV18 with TRBJ2-4, with D uncertain. The sequence was collected from a woman in her fifties or sixties with COVID-19, enrolled during active disease. CDR3 sequence: CASSPPVGSAKNIQYF. CDR3 nucleotide sequence: TGTGCCAGCTCACCACCTGTCGGGTCAGCCAAAAACATTCAGTACTTC.